This T cell receptor beta chain was profiled in a study of blood T cell repertoires in COVID-19. Original analysis: Scientists estimated how many nucleated cells there were by amplifying reference gene primers. Measured with immunoSEQ multiplex PCR; TCRdb has only the in-frame clones, and not every one. V and J calls and clone size are given by that table; D and trimming were obtained from the DNA. The sample lists some 97,000 clones; roughly nine tenths were seen once. Trimming removed 1 base from V and 8 bases from J, with 13 bases in between. This CDR3 region has 14 residues. Germline V gene data show CDR1 as SGDLS and CDR2 as YYNGEE.

This TCR was sampled from a man aged 50-60 years with active COVID-19. Sequencing input: peripheral blood. This sequence joins TRBV9 and TRBJ1-5, with a weak D call TRBD1 (6 bases). The CDR3 DNA is TGTGCCAGCAGCGTATCTTGGGGGCGTGAGCCCCAGCATTTT. Protein sequence: CASSVSWGREPQHF.